These 2 T cell receptor beta chains originate from one sample sequenced in a study of cytomegalovirus exposure and HLA in healthy donors. The PCR was carried out with 60 Vbeta primers and 13 Jbeta primers. Generated by immunoSEQ multiplex PCR, the TCRdb table keeps only in-frame clones and is missing some. The sample includes about 97,000 clones, about four fifths seen only once; the top ten take more than 5%. Sample: PBMCs. The source is a man aged 35 to 55 in good health and CMV-seropositive.

The chain couples TRBV7-3 to TRBJ2-5, with TRBD1 matching over 11 bases. The J call could be wrong; TRBJ2-7 is a better fit for the DNA end. CDR3 length: 14 amino acids. The V gene's germline CDR1 is SGHTA and CDR2 FQGTGA. DNA of the CDR3: TGTGCCAGCAGCTTGGGACAGGGGGTCTACGAGCAGTACTTC. Protein product: CASSLGQGVYEQYF.

The chain has TRBV14 and TRBJ1-2; 7 bases align to TRBD1. The CDR3 is 14 residues long. The trim removed 3 bases at V and 7 bases at J, leaving 8 bases unmatched. Germline V gene lookup returns CDR1 SGHDN and CDR2 FVKESK. DNA for the CDR3: TGTGCCAGCAGCCAGAATCAACAGGGGTCTGGCTACACCTTC. It specifies CASSQNQQGSGYTF.